Listed below are T cell receptor beta chains from one sample, sequenced in a study of shared clonotypes between healthy human individuals. Measured with immunoSEQ multiplex PCR; TCRdb has only the in-frame clones, and not every one. This table holds around 2.1 million clones, just over 90% found once. Sequenced: naive CD8+ T cells from PBMCs. The receptors come from a man between 18 and 29 years old in good health. Some clones in this sample may be carry-over from other donors' samples. Each CDR3 is given with its conserved first and last residue. Fields, in order: clone size, CDR3 length, V gene, J gene, CDR3 protein. Rows give clone size only sometimes, using once, few, many, or a class for an expanded clone.

-,14,TRBV27,TRBJ1-2,CASSLTGGGYGYTF
once,17,TRBV7-9,TRBJ2-1,CASSIPQREGLYNEQFF
-,15,TRBV28,TRBJ2-7,CASSLTGTSNYEQYF
-,15,TRBV19,TRBJ1-1,CASSMGLSSDTEAFF
-,14,TRBV4-1,TRBJ2-7,CASRSGGGAYEQYF
-,14,TRBV27,TRBJ1-2,CASSLTGAGYGYTF
once,15,TRBV11-2,TRBJ2-3,CASSLDQGTADTQYF
-,15,TRBV10-3,TRBJ1-1,CAISDNGQGNTEAFF
-,14,TRBV27,TRBJ1-5,CASSPGTDVGPQHF
-,14,TRBV5-1,TRBJ1-1,CASSPGQGRTEAFF
-,14,TRBV7-2,TRBJ2-1,CASSLGGRFSEQFF
-,14,TRBV7-9,TRBJ1-3,CASSLVTTGNTIYF
-,12,TRBV5-6,TRBJ2-7,CASEGPEGEQYF
-,15,TRBV5-6,TRBJ2-3,CASSLGMRSTDTQYF
once,14,TRBV27,TRBJ2-7,CASQGLGAIYEQYF
-,16,TRBV5-6,TRBJ2-7,CASSLAPRTGSYEQYF
-,11,TRBV27,TRBJ2-1,CASSSGVEQFF
-,15,TRBV19,TRBJ2-3,CASSPRASATDTQYF
-,15,TRBV9,TRBJ2-7,CASSPGGLALHEQYF
-,15,TRBV6-5,TRBJ2-3,CASSGDRSNTDTQYF
-,15,TRBV6-5,TRBJ1-2,CASSYGEGSFYGYTF
-,15,TRBV15,TRBJ2-7,CATSRDQGRVYEQYF
-,15,TRBV19,TRBJ1-5,CASSIWTRGGQPQHF
-,12,TRBV28,-,CASSYSGYEQYF
-,12,TRBV7-2,TRBJ1-1,CASSLAGQLAFF
-,13,TRBV10-3,TRBJ2-7,CAIVAGYSYEQYF
once,12,TRBV5-1,TRBJ2-1,CASSSDQSEQFF
-,13,TRBV13,TRBJ2-7,CASSVGTGLEQYF
-,14,TRBV7-9,TRBJ2-5,CASSFGTGWETQYF
once,15,TRBV10-1,TRBJ2-1,CASSELAGVENEQFF
-,12,TRBV14,TRBJ2-2,CASSPRSGELFF
-,15,TRBV19,TRBJ2-7,CASSIPGQVVYEQYF
-,12,TRBV4-1,TRBJ2-1,CASSRRDGEQFF
few,15,TRBV4-1,TRBJ1-1,CASSQTVGLNTEAFF
-,15,TRBV7-7,TRBJ2-1,CASSSRLADHNEQFF
-,15,TRBV7-2,TRBJ2-3,CASSFGSALTDTQYF
-,12,TRBV6-5,TRBJ2-1,CASSQSGHEQFF
-,13,TRBV6-1,TRBJ2-7,CASSEGVAYEQYF
-,13,TRBV30,TRBJ2-1,CAWSDGLANEQFF
-,18,TRBV9,TRBJ2-3,CASSTTGNWNPSPDTQYF
-,14,TRBV4-1,TRBJ2-1,CASSERRAYNEQFF
-,10,TRBV29-1,TRBJ2-2,CSVFTGELFF